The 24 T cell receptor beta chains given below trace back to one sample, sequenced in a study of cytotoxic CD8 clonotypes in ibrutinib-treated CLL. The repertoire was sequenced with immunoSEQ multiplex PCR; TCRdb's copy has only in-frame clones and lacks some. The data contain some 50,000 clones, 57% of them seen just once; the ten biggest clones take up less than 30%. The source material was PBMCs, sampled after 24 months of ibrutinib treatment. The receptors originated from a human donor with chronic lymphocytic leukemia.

CDR3 sequence (DNA): TGTGCCAGCAGCACCATCTCTAGCGGGGGCGAAGAGACCCAGTACTTC. Its translation: CASSTISSGGEETQYF. The rearrangement links TRBV7-8 to TRBJ2-5; 10 bases align to TRBD2. Germline CDR1 is SGHVS and CDR2 is FQNEAQ. The CDR3 is 16 amino acids. Losses at the gene ends were 5 bases for V and 3 bases for J; bases not matched to a gene: 9.

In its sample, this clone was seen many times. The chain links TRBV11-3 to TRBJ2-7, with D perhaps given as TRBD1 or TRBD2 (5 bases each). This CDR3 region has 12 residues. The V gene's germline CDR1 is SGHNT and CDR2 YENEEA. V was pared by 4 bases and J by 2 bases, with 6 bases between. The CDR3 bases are TGTGCCAGCAGCTCGGGACCCTACGAGCAGTACTTC. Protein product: CASSSGPYEQYF.

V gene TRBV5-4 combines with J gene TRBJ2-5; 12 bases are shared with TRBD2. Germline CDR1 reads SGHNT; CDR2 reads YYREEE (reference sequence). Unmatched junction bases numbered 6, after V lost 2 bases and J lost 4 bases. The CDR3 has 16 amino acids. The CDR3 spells CASSFWASGGVETQYF. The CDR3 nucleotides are TGTGCCAGCAGCTTTTGGGCTAGCGGGGGGGTAGAGACCCAGTACTTC.

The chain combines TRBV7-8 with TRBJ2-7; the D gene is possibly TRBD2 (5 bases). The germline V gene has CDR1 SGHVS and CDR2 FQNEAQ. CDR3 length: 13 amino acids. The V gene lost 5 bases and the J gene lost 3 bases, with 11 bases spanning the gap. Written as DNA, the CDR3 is TGTGCCAGCAGCGCCGACGGGGACTACGAGCAGTACTTC. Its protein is CASSADGDYEQYF.

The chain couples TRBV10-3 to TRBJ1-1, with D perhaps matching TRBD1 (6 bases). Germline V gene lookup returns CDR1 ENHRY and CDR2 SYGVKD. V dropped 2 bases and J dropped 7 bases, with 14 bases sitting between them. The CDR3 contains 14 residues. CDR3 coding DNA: TGTGCCATCAGTGAGGACGGACAGAGGGGTGAAGCTTTCTTT. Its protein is CAISEDGQRGEAFF.

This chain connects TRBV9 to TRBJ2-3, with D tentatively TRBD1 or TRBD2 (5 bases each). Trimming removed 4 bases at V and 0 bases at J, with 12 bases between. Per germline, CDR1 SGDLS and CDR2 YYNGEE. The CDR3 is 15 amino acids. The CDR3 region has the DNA TGTGCCAGCAGCCCAATGGGGGTCAGCACAGATACGCAGTATTTT. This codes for CASSPMGVSTDTQYF.

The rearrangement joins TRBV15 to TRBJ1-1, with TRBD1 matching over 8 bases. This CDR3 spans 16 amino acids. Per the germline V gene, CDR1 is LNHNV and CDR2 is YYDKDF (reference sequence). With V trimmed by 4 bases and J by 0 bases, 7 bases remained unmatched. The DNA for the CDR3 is TGTGCCACCAGCACCGGGACAGGAAACATGAACACTGAAGCTTTCTTT. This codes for CATSTGTGNMNTEAFF.

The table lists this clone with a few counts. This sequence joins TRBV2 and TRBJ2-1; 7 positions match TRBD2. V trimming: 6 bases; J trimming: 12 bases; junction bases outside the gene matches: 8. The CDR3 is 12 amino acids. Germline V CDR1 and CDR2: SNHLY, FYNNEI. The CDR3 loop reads CASSGEGPRQFF. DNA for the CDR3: TGTGCCAGCAGCGGGGAGGGTCCCAGGCAGTTCTTC.

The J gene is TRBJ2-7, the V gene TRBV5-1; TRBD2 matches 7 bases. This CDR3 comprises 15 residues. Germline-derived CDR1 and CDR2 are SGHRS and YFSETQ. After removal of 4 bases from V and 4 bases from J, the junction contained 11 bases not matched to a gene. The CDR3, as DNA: TGCGCCAGCAGCCCGGGCGGGGGAGAAATTTACGAGCAGTACTTC. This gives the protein CASSPGGGEIYEQYF.

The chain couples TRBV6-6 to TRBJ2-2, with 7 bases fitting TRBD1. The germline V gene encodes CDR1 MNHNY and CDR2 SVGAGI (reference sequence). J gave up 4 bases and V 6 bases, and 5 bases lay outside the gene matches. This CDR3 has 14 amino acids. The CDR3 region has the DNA TGTGCCAGCAGCCTGGGACAGTCCACCGGGGAGCTGTTTTTT. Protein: CASSLGQSTGELFF.

In DNA, the CDR3 is TGTGCCAGCAGTGAAAGCCCCCGAGCGAACACTGAAGCTTTCTTT. Its translation: CASSESPRANTEAFF. The chain has TRBV2 and TRBJ1-1; D remains ambiguous. The CDR3 is made up of 15 amino acids. The germline V gene encodes CDR1 SNHLY and CDR2 FYNNEI. V lost 2 bases to trimming and J lost 1 base, with 11 bases between them.

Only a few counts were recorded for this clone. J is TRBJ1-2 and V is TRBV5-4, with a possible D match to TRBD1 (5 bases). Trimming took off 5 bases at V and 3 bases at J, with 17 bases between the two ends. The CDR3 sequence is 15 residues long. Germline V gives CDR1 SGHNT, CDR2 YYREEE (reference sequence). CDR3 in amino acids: CASRKPRDGDYGYTF. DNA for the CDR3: TGTGCCAGCAGGAAACCACGGGACGGGGACTATGGCTACACCTTC.

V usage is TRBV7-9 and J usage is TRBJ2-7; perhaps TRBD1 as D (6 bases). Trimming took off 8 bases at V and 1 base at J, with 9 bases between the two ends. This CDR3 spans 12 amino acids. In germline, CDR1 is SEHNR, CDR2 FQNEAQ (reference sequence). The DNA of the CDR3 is TGTGCCAGCGGGGACACTTCCTACGAGCAGTACTTC. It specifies CASGDTSYEQYF. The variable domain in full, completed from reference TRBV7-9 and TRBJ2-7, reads DTGVSQNPRHKITKRGQNVTFRCDPISEHNRLYWYRQTLGQGPEFLTYFQNEAQLEKSRLLSDRFSAERPKGSFSTLEIQRTEQGDSAMYLCASGDTSYEQYFGPGTRLTVT.

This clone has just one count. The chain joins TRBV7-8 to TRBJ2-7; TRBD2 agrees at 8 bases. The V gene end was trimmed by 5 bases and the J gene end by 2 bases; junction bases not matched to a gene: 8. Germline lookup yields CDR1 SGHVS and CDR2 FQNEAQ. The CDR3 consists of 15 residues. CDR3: CASSPGGGVAYEQYF. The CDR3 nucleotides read TGTGCCAGCAGCCCGGGAGGGGGGGTCGCCTACGAGCAGTACTTC.

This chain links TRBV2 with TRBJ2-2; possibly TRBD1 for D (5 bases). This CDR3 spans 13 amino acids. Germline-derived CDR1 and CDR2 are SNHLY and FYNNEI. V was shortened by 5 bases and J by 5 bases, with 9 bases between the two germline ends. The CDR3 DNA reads TGTGCCAGCAGTACCGACAGAACCGGGGAGCTGTTTTTT. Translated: CASSTDRTGELFF.

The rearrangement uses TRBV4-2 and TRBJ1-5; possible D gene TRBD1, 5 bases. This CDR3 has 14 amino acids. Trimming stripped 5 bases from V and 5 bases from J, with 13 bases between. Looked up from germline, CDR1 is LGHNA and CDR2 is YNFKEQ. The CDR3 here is CASSLAGKDQPQHF. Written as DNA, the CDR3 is TGTGCCAGCAGCTTGGCAGGGAAAGATCAGCCCCAGCATTTT.

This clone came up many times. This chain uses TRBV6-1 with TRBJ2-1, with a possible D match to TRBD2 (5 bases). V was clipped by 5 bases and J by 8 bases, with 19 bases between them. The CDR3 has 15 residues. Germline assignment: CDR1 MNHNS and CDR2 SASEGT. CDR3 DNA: TGTGCCAGCAGTCGCGGCGGGTTACTGTTTGATGAGCAGTTCTTC. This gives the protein CASSRGGLLFDEQFF.

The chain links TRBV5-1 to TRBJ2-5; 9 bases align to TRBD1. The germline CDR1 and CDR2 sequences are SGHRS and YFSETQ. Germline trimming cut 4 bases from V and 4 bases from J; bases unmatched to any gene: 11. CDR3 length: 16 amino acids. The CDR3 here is CASSRTQGAGGETQYF. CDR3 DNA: TGCGCCAGCAGCCGAACACAGGGGGCAGGGGGAGAGACCCAGTACTTC.

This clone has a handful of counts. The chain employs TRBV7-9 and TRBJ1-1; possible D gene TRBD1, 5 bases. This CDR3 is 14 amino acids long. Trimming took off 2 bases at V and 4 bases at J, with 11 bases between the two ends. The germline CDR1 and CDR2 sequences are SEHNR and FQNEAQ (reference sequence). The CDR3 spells CASSLSAGSTEAFF. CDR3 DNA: TGTGCCAGCAGCTTATCGGCAGGGAGCACTGAAGCTTTCTTT.

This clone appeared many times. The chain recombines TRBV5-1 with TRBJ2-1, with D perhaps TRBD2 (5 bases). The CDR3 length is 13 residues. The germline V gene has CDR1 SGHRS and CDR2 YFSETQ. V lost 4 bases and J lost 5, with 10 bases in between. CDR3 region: CASSVGDNNEQFF. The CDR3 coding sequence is TGCGCCAGCAGCGTCGGGGATAACAATGAGCAGTTCTTC.

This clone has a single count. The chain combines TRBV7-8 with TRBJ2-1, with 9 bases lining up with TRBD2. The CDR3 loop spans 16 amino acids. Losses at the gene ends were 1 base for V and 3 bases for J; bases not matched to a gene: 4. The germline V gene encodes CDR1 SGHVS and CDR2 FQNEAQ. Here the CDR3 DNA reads TGTGCCAGCAGCTTAGAGCGAGCGGGGGGCTACAATGAGCAGTTCTTC. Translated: CASSLERAGGYNEQFF.

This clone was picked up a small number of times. The CDR3 sequence is CASSITGGVNTGELFF. The CDR3 bases are TGCGCCAGCAGCATAACAGGAGGGGTGAACACCGGGGAGCTGTTTTTT. The V and J genes are TRBV5-1 and TRBJ2-2, with D tentatively TRBD2 (6 bases). V lost 4 bases, J lost 1 base, and 14 bases lay in between. Per the germline V gene, CDR1 is SGHRS and CDR2 is YFSETQ. The CDR3 covers 16 residues.

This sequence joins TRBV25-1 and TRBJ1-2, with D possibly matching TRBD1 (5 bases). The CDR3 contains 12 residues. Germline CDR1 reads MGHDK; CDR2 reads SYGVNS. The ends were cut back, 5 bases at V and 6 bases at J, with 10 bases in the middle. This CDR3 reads CASSWSGDGYTF. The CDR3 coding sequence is TGTGCCAGCAGTTGGTCGGGGGATGGCTACACCTTC.

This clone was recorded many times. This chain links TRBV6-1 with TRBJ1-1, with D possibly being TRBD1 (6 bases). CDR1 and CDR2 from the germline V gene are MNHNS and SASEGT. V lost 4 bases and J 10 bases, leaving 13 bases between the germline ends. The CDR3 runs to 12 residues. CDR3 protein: CASSGGQGSAFF. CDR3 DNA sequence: TGTGCCAGCAGTGGGGGGCAGGGCTCAGCTTTCTTT.